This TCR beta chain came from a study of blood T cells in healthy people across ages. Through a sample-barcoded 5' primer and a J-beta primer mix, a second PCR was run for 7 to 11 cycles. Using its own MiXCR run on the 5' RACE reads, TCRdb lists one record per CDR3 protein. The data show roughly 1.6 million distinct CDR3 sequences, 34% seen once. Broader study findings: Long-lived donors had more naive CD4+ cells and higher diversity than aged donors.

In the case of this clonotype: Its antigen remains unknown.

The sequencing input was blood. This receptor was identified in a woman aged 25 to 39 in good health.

Written as DNA, the CDR3 is TGCAGCGTTGGGGGAGGGGGAGGGGATACGCAGTATTTT. This gives the protein CSVGGGGGDTQYF. V is TRBV29-1 and J is TRBJ2-3, with D tentatively TRBD2 (7 bases). The CDR3 is made up of 13 amino acids. V dropped 4 bases and J dropped 6 bases, with 14 bases sitting between them. CDR1 and CDR2 (germline): SQVTM, ANQGSEA.